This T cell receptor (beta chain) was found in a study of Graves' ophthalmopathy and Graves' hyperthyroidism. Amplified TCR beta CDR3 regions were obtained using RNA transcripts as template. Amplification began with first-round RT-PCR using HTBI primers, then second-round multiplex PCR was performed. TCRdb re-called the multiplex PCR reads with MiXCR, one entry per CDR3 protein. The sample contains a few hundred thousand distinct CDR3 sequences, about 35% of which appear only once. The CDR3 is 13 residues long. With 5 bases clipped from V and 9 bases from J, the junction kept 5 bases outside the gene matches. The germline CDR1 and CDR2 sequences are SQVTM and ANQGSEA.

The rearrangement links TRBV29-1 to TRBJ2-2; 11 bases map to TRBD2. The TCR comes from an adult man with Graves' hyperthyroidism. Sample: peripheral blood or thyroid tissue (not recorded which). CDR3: CSVRLAGQWELFF. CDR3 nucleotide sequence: TGCAGCGTTCGACTAGCGGGACAGTGGGAGCTGTTTTTT.